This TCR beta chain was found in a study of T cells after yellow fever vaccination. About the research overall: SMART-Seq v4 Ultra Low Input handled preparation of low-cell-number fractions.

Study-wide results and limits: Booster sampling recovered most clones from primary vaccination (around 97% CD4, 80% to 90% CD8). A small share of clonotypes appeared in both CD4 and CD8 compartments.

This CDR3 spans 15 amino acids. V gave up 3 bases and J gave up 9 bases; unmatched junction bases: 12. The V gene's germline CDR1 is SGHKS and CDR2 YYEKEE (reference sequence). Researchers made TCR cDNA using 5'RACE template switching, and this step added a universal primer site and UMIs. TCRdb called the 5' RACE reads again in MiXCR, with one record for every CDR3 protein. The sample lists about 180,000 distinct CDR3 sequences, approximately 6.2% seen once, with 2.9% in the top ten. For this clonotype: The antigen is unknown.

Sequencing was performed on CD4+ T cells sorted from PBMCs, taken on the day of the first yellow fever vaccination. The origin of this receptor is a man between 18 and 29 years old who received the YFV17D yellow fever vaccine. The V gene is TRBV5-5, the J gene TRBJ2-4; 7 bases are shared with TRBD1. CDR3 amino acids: CASSSAQGGWSIQYF. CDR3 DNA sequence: TGTGCCAGCAGCTCGGCACAAGGGGGCTGGAGCATTCAGTACTTC.